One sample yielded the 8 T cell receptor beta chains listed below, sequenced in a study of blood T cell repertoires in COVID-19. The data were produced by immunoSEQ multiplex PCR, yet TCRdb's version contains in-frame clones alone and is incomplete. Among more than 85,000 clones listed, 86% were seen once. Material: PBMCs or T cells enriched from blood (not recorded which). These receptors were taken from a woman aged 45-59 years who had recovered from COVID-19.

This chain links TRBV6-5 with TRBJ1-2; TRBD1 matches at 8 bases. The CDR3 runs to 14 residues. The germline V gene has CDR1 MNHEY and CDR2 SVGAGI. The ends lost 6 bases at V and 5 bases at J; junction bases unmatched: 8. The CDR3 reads CASRTPTGAYGYTF. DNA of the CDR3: TGTGCCAGCAGAACTCCGACAGGGGCGTATGGCTACACCTTC.

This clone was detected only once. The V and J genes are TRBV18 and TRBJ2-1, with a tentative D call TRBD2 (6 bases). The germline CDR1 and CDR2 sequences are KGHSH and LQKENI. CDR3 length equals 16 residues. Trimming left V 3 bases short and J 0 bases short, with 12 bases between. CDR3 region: CASSPSRGSSYNEQFF. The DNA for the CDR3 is TGTGCCAGCTCACCGTCTCGGGGGAGCTCCTACAATGAGCAGTTCTTC.

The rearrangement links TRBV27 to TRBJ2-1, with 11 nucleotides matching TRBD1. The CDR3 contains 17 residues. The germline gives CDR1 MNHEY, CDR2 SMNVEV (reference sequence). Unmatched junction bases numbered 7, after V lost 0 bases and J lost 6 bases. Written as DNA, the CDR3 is TGTGCCAGCAGTTTATCCGGGACAGGGGGAGGTAGCAATGAGCAGTTCTTC. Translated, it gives CASSLSGTGGGSNEQFF.

CDR3 sequence reads: CASSYWASYNSPLHF. The CDR3 DNA is TGTGCCAGCAGTTACTGGGCGTCGTATAATTCACCCCTCCACTTT. V usage is TRBV6-5 and J usage is TRBJ1-6, with D unresolved. Looked up from germline, CDR1 is MNHEY and CDR2 is SVGAGI. V lost 1 base and J 4 bases, leaving 8 bases between the germline ends. The CDR3 sequence is 15 residues long.

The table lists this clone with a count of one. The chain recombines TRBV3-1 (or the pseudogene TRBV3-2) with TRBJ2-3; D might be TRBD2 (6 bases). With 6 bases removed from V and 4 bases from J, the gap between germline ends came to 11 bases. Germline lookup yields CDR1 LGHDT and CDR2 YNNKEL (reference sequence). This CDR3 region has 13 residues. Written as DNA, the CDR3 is TGTGCCAGCAGAACCGGGGGTGCAGATACGCAGTATTTT. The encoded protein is CASRTGGADTQYF.

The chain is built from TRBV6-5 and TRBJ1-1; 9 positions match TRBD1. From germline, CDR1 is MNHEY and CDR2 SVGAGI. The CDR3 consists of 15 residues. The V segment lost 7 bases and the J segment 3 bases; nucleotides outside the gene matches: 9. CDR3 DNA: TGTGCCAGCAAGGCGACAGGGGGATTGCACACTGAAGCTTTCTTT. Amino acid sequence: CASKATGGLHTEAFF.

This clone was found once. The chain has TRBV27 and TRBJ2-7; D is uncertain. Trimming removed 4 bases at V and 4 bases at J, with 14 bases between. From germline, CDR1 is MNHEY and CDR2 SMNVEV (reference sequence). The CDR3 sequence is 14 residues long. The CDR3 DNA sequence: TGTGCCAGCAGTTCTCCCTCGGGTGAGTACGAGCAGTACTTC. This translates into CASSSPSGEYEQYF.

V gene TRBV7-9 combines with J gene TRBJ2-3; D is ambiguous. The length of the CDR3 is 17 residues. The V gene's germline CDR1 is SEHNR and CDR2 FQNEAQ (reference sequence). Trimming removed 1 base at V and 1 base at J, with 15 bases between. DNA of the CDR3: TGTGCCAGCAGCTTAGTCCCAGGCCCCTGGGGCACAGATACGCAGTATTTT. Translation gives CASSLVPGPWGTDTQYF.